This T cell receptor (beta chain) derives from a study of cytomegalovirus exposure and HLA in healthy donors. Whole-study findings and limits: Immune exposure data for these donors was limited to CMV serostatus.

A note on this clone: The target antigen is unknown.

This CDR3 contains 15 residues. The germline gives CDR1 MNHEY, CDR2 SVGAGI. The V segment lost 4 bases and the J segment 2 bases; nucleotides outside the gene matches: 8. Researchers ran the PCR with 60 Vbeta and 13 Jbeta primers. Clones were sequenced by immunoSEQ multiplex PCR, and TCRdb holds only the in-frame ones, with some missing. The data contain approximately 120,000 clones, about four fifths of them singletons. The clonotype comes from a man between 18 and 35 years old in good health and CMV-seronegative. Sequencing was performed on PBMCs. The chain carries TRBV6-5 and TRBJ2-7; 7 nucleotides match TRBD1. CDR3 DNA sequence: TGTGCCAGCAGTTGGACGGGACAGCCTACCTACGAGCAGTACTTC. This gives the protein CASSWTGQPTYEQYF.